The sequence of this TCR beta chain was determined in a study of vaccination and CD4 T cells after COVID-19. The treatment here: roughly 10-day PBMC culture with coronavirus spike peptide pools or control peptides (ViraFEST assay). This CDR3 is 16 amino acids long. As to this clonotype: Its specificity is not known.

Oncomine TCR Beta short-read sequencing was applied to DNA from cultured CD4+ T cells. TCRdb re-derived calls from the PCR reads in MiXCR, one entry per CDR3 protein. The sample contains around 26,000 distinct CDR3 sequences, around 66% of which appear only once. This clonotype was sampled from a human donor who had recovered from COVID-19. V and J are TRBV21-1 and TRBJ2-1; the DNA was not compared with TRBD2, the D call given in the table. TRBV21-1 is classified as a pseudogene. Sequenced input: CD4+ T cells from blood, cultured in vitro. CDR3 region: CASSPTTEDRNSEQFF. CDR3 sequence (DNA): TGTGCCAGCAGCCCAACGACGGAGGATAGGAATAGTGAGCAGTTCTTC.